This is a list of T cell receptor beta chains from one sample in a study of cytomegalovirus exposure and HLA in healthy donors. Sequenced by immunoSEQ multiplex PCR; TCRdb stores in-frame clones only, minus some. The table includes 85,000 to 120,000 clones, around 80% detected once. Sequences were obtained from PBMCs. The source is a man in his sixties in good health and CMV-seronegative. Each CDR3 is given with its conserved first and last residue. A D gene is named only where the DNA matches it firmly. Not every row has a clone size; where given, it reads once, few, many or a size class.

j_call | d_call | v_call | clone_size | cdr3_aa | cdr3_nt
TRBJ2-4 | NA | TRBV5-5 | NA | CASSSPGDQNIQYF | TGTGCCAGCAGCTCCCCGGGGGACCAGAACATTCAGTACTTC
TRBJ1-5 | NA | TRBV5-1 | NA | CASSQDSSNQPQHF | TGCGCCAGCAGCCAGGACAGTAGCAATCAGCCCCAGCATTTT
TRBJ2-5 | TRBD2 | TRBV5-1 | once | CASSRLPGLAGQETQYF | TGCGCCAGCAGCCGACTACCGGGACTAGCGGGGCAAGAGACCCAGTACTTC
TRBJ1-1 | TRBD1 | TRBV5-1 | NA | CASSPDRGSGAFF | TGCGCCAGCAGCCCGGACAGGGGGTCGGGGGCTTTCTTT
TRBJ1-1 | TRBD1 | TRBV6-5 | NA | CASSYGQGWAEAFF | TGTGCCAGCAGTTACGGACAGGGGTGGGCTGAAGCTTTCTTT
TRBJ1-1 | NA | TRBV27 | NA | CASSFRRGNEAFF | TGTGCCAGCAGTTTCCGCAGGGGCAATGAAGCTTTCTTT
TRBJ2-5 | TRBD1 | TRBV27 | NA | CASSNRGSSQETQYF | TGTGCCAGCAGTAACAGGGGGAGCAGCCAAGAGACCCAGTACTTC
TRBJ2-5 | TRBD2 | TRBV2 | NA | CASSVRGAQYKETQYF | TGTGCCAGCAGTGTGCGGGGGGCCCAATACAAAGAGACCCAGTACTTC
TRBJ2-3 | TRBD1 | TRBV6-6 | NA | CASSYGTGGPDTQYF | TGTGCCAGCAGTTACGGGACAGGGGGCCCAGATACGCAGTATTTT
TRBJ2-3 | TRBD2 | TRBV7-9 | NA | CASSFLPSGVSTDTQYF | TGTGCCAGCAGCTTTCTTCCTAGCGGGGTTAGCACAGATACGCAGTATTTT
TRBJ2-1 | NA | TRBV6-5 | NA | CASSRSGTGDNEQFF | TGTGCCAGCAGTCGCTCAGGGACTGGAGACAATGAGCAGTTCTTC
TRBJ1-4 | NA | TRBV1 | NA | CTSSQDHATGFF | TGCACCAGCAGCCAAGATCACGCGACAGGTTTTTTT
TRBJ1-3 | TRBD1 | TRBV7-9 | NA | CASSSRTGGTSGNTIYF | TGTGCCAGCAGCTCCCGGACAGGGGGTACCTCTGGAAACACCATATATTTT
TRBJ1-2 | TRBD1 | TRBV28 | NA | CASSFPPGTGGWGGYGYTF | TGTGCCAGCAGTTTCCCCCCCGGGACAGGGGGTTGGGGCGGCTATGGCTACACCTTC
TRBJ2-7 | TRBD1 | TRBV29-1 | NA | CSVRTGGVYEQYF | TGCAGCGTTCGGACAGGGGGCGTCTACGAGCAGTACTTC
TRBJ2-5 | NA | TRBV10-1 | NA | CASSEDRFQETQYF | TGCGCCAGCAGTGAGGACAGATTCCAAGAGACCCAGTACTTC